These 25 T cell receptor beta chains share one sample of origin, sequenced in a study of control samples from healthy donors and cancer patients. Libraries were prepared by immunoSEQ multiplex PCR; TCRdb keeps only in-frame clonotypes and omits some of them. In the table there are roughly 100,000 clones, 83% of which are singletons. The sequencing input was blood. The receptors originated from a woman aged 45-60 years in good health.

The rearrangement joins TRBV10-3 to TRBJ1-5; 7 bases map to TRBD1. The V and J ends lost 7 bases and 4 bases, in that order; junction bases with no gene match: 13. The length of the CDR3 is 16 residues. Germline V gene sequence: CDR1 ENHRY, CDR2 SYGVKD. CDR3 bases: TGTGCCATCAACAATCCAAGAGGGACAGATAATCAGCCCCAGCATTTT. This translates into CAINNPRGTDNQPQHF.

The J gene is TRBJ1-5, the V gene TRBV4-2; 9 nucleotides line up with TRBD1. The CDR3 has 16 amino acids. CDR1 and CDR2 from the germline V gene are LGHNA and YNFKEQ. With 1 base clipped from V and 6 bases from J, the junction kept 7 bases outside the gene matches. CDR3 sequence: CASSQATTGGFQPQHF. CDR3 bases: TGTGCCAGCAGCCAAGCAACGACAGGGGGGTTTCAGCCCCAGCATTTT.

This chain connects TRBV30 to TRBJ1-4; no reliable D call. CDR1 is GTSNPN, CDR2 SVGIG, per germline (reference sequence). V lost 0 bases, J lost 8 bases, and 13 bases lay in between. The length of the CDR3 is 14 residues. The DNA for the CDR3 is TGTGCCTGGAGTGTACGGAGGAAGGGAGAAAAACTGTTTTTT. This sequence encodes CAWSVRRKGEKLFF.

The genes are TRBV6-2 or TRBV6-3 and TRBJ2-3; 7 positions match TRBD2. The J segment lost 6 bases and the V segment lost 4 bases, leaving 10 bases of the junction unmatched. Germline V lookup: CDR1 MNHEY, CDR2 SVGEGT. The CDR3 covers 15 residues. The CDR3 region is CASSLGGGSWDTQYF. The DNA for the CDR3 is TGTGCCAGCAGTTTGGGCGGGGGATCGTGGGATACGCAGTATTTT.

J is TRBJ1-2 and V is TRBV7-2, with 8 bases aligning to TRBD1. Trimming took 5 bases from V and 8 from J; bases not matched to a gene: 7. The CDR3 is 13 residues long. Germline V gives CDR1 SGHTA, CDR2 FQGNSA. The CDR3 DNA reads TGTGCCAGCAGCGGTGGACAGGGAAAAGGCTACACCTTC. This gives the protein CASSGGQGKGYTF.

J is TRBJ2-7 and V is TRBV2; 9 bases are a match to TRBD2. This CDR3 comprises 14 residues. V was clipped by 8 bases and J by 6 bases; unmatched bases: 11. Germline V gives CDR1 SNHLY, CDR2 FYNNEI. CDR3 sequence: CASLAIAGVSEQYF. In DNA form, the CDR3 reads TGTGCCAGCCTAGCTATAGCGGGAGTAAGCGAGCAGTACTTC.

This clone was seen a single time. This chain connects TRBV27 to TRBJ1-2; D unclear. V lost 5 bases and J lost 6, with 13 bases in between. The CDR3 sequence is 13 residues long. Germline CDR1 is MNHEY and CDR2 is SMNVEV (reference sequence). The CDR3 DNA reads as TGTGCCAGCAGTAACGCGGGTAATCATGGCTACACCTTC. Amino acid sequence: CASSNAGNHGYTF.

The J gene is TRBJ2-7, the V gene TRBV29-1; 8 positions agree with TRBD1. The CDR3 length is 11 residues. The V and J ends lost 4 bases and 6 bases, in that order; junction bases with no gene match: 2. Looked up from germline, CDR1 is SQVTM and CDR2 is ANQGSEA. The CDR3 sequence is CSVGTGSEQYF. CDR3 coding DNA: TGCAGCGTTGGGACAGGGAGCGAGCAGTACTTC.

The chain uses TRBV6-1 and TRBJ1-4, with D tentatively TRBD1 (5 bases). The CDR3 contains 14 residues. Trimming took off 2 bases at V and 7 bases at J, with 11 bases between the two ends. In germline, CDR1 is MNHNS, CDR2 SASEGT. The DNA of the CDR3 is TGTGCCAGCAGTGAAAGGGTGGGGGGTGAAAAACTGTTTTTT. It is translated as CASSERVGGEKLFF.

The rearrangement links TRBV9 to TRBJ1-1; no definite D call. Between the trimmed V and J ends, which lost 0 bases and 0 bases, there was a span of 9 bases. The length of the CDR3 is 15 residues. Germline CDR1 is SGDLS and CDR2 is YYNGEE. The CDR3: CASSVGGFVNTEAFF. CDR3 nucleotide sequence: TGTGCCAGCAGCGTAGGCGGGTTCGTGAACACTGAAGCTTTCTTT.

The rearrangement links TRBV4-3 to TRBJ1-2; the D is unclear. The CDR3 is 15 residues long. CDR1 is LGHNA and CDR2 is YSLEER in the germline V gene. The ends were cut back, 2 bases at V and 4 bases at J, with 14 bases in the middle. DNA for the CDR3: TGCGCCAGCAGCCAAAATATCGCAGGATCCTATGGCTACACCTTC. It translates to CASSQNIAGSYGYTF.

This chain connects TRBV27 to TRBJ1-4, with TRBD1 matching over 8 bases. Looked up from germline, CDR1 is MNHEY and CDR2 is SMNVEV (reference sequence). V lost 4 bases, J lost 7 bases, and 2 bases stayed unmatched. This CDR3 spans 13 amino acids. This chain's CDR3 is CASSSGGVEKLFF. The CDR3 nucleotides read TGTGCCAGCAGTTCAGGGGGCGTTGAAAAACTGTTTTTT.

The chain has TRBV2 and TRBJ1-6; D is undetermined. Trimming shortened V by 2 bases and J by 9 bases, and 5 bases separated the two germline ends. Looked up from germline, CDR1 is SNHLY and CDR2 is FYNNEI. This CDR3 region has 12 residues. CDR3: CASSEPPSPLHF. The DNA for the CDR3 is TGTGCCAGCAGTGAACCCCCTTCACCCCTCCACTTT.

This clone was detected a few times. The rearrangement uses TRBV6-1 and TRBJ1-1; no reliable D call. Per germline, CDR1 MNHNS and CDR2 SASEGT. The CDR3 loop spans 13 amino acids. Trimming took 3 bases from V and 3 from J, leaving 8 bases between them. The CDR3 sequence: CASSDGFDTEAFF. The CDR3 bases are TGTGCCAGCAGTGATGGGTTTGACACTGAAGCTTTCTTT.

The J gene is TRBJ2-1, the V gene TRBV3-1 (or the pseudogene TRBV3-2); D uncertain. V lost 5 bases and J lost 0, with 11 bases in between. The CDR3 totals 15 residues. The germline gives CDR1 LGHDT, CDR2 YNNKEL (reference sequence). The CDR3 loop reads CASSEMDGSYNEQFF. The DNA for the CDR3 is TGTGCCAGCAGCGAGATGGACGGCTCCTACAATGAGCAGTTCTTC.

This clone was found many times. The chain recombines TRBV27 with TRBJ1-6, with D perhaps matching TRBD1 (5 bases). Trimming pared 11 bases from V and 9 bases from J, leaving 20 bases between. The CDR3 has 14 residues. Per germline, CDR1 MNHEY and CDR2 SMNVEV (reference sequence). CDR3 loop: CAASKWDGSSPLHF. DNA for the CDR3: TGTGCCGCCAGCAAATGGGACGGCAGTTCACCCCTCCACTTT.

The chain combines TRBV5-6 with TRBJ2-5; 7 bases align to TRBD1. Per germline, CDR1 SGHDT and CDR2 YYEEEE. The V and J ends lost 1 base and 4 bases, in that order; junction bases with no gene match: 13. The CDR3 contains 17 residues. The CDR3 DNA is TGTGCCAGCAGCTTGCTGGGCGGACAGGACAAAGGAGAGACCCAGTACTTC. The encoded protein is CASSLLGGQDKGETQYF.

The genes are TRBV27 and TRBJ2-1, with D possibly matching TRBD2 (6 bases). The CDR3 has 15 amino acids. Germline CDR1 reads MNHEY; CDR2 reads SMNVEV (reference sequence). V was cut by 6 bases and J by 5 bases, with 17 bases left in between. CDR3 sequence: CASRTGAGWNNEQFF. DNA of the CDR3: TGTGCCAGCAGAACTGGGGCGGGGTGGAACAATGAGCAGTTCTTC.

This chain uses TRBV5-1 with TRBJ2-5; 11 bases are shared with TRBD2. There are 15 residues in the CDR3. Per germline, CDR1 SGHRS and CDR2 YFSETQ. The trim removed 1 base at V and 2 bases at J, leaving 1 base unmatched. CDR3 amino acids: CASSLRLAGQETQYF. The CDR3, as DNA: TGCGCCAGCAGCTTGAGACTAGCGGGACAAGAGACCCAGTACTTC.

J is TRBJ1-4 and V is TRBV4-2; weak D call: TRBD1 (6 bases). Per the germline V gene, CDR1 is LGHNA and CDR2 is YNFKEQ. The V end was cut by 2 bases, the J end by 4 bases, with 11 bases between. The CDR3 is 15 amino acids. CDR3 bases: TGTGCCAGCAGCCAACCGACAGGAAATAATGAAAAACTGTTTTTT. It encodes CASSQPTGNNEKLFF.

The rearrangement links TRBV9 to TRBJ1-6; 10 nucleotides align to TRBD1. This CDR3 has 16 residues. V lost 3 bases to trimming and J lost 7 bases; unmatched junction nucleotides: 7. The germline gives CDR1 SGDLS, CDR2 YYNGEE. The CDR3 region is CASSEGDRGYNSPLHF. The CDR3 DNA follows: TGTGCCAGCAGCGAGGGGGACAGGGGTTACAATTCACCCCTCCACTTT.

J is TRBJ2-2 and V is TRBV7-3; a weak D match, TRBD2 (5 bases). V shed 2 bases and J shed 5 bases, with 6 bases lying between them. The CDR3 length is 13 residues. The germline gives CDR1 SGHTA, CDR2 FQGTGA. The CDR3 region is CASSLSGTGELFF. CDR3 DNA sequence: TGTGCCAGCAGCTTATCGGGGACCGGGGAGCTGTTTTTT.

V usage is TRBV3-1 (or the pseudogene TRBV3-2) and J usage is TRBJ1-4, with D uncertain. The CDR3 is made up of 13 amino acids. The V gene lost 3 bases and the J gene lost 8 bases, with 10 bases spanning the gap. Germline V CDR1 and CDR2: LGHDT, YNNKEL (reference sequence). CDR3 sequence (DNA): TGTGCCAGCAGCCATGAGCGGCGGGAAAAACTGTTTTTT. It specifies CASSHERREKLFF.

This sequence joins TRBV2 and TRBJ2-1; the match to TRBD2 covers 15 bases. The CDR3 contains 16 residues. J lost 4 bases, V lost 9 bases, and 7 bases had no gene match. Germline V gives CDR1 SNHLY, CDR2 FYNNEI. CDR3 residues: CASNVGLAGGYNEQFF. CDR3 DNA: TGTGCCAGTAACGTTGGACTAGCGGGGGGGTACAATGAGCAGTTCTTC.

V usage is TRBV25-1 and J usage is TRBJ1-4, with 7 bases matching TRBD1. The CDR3 runs 15 residues. Germline loops: CDR1 MGHDK, CDR2 SYGVNS. Trimming cost V 3 bases and J 6 bases; bases outside gene matches: 7. CDR3 in amino acids: CASSDTGTADEKLFF. CDR3 in DNA: TGTGCCAGCAGTGATACCGGGACAGCTGATGAAAAACTGTTTTTT. Full variable domain (rest looked up from reference TRBV25-1 and TRBJ1-4): EADIYQTPRYLVIGTGKKITLECSQTMGHDKMYWYQQDPGMELHLIHYSYGVNSTEKGDLSSESTVSRIRTEHFPLTLESARPSHTSQYLCASSDTGTADEKLFFGSGTQLSVL.